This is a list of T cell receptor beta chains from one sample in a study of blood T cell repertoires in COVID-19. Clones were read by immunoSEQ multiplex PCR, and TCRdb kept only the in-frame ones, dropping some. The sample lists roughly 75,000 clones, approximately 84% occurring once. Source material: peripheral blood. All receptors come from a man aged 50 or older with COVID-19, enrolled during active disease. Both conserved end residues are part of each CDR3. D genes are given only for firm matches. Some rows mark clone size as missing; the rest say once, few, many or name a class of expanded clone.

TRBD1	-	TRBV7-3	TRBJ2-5	TGTGCCAGCAGCTTAGGGGACAGCCTCCAAGAGACCCAGTACTTC	CASSLGDSLQETQYF
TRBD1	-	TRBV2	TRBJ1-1	TGTGCCAGCAGTGTGTGGGGACAGGGGGCATCTGAAGCTTTCTTT	CASSVWGQGASEAFF
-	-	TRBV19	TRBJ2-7	TGTGCCAGTAGTGACCAGGGGACATCCTACGAGCAGTACTTC	CASSDQGTSYEQYF
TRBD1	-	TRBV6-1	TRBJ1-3	TGTGCCAGCAGTGAACTAGCAGGGGGTAGATGGGGAAACACCATATATTTT	CASSELAGGRWGNTIYF
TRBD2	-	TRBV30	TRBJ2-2	TGTGCCTGGAGTGTTAACCCTAGCGCGGGGGTAGCGGAGTACACCGGGGAGCTGTTTTTT	CAWSVNPSAGVAEYTGELFF
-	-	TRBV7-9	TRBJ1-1	TGTGCCAGCAGCTCCCGAGGGGGGAACACTGAAGCTTTCTTT	CASSSRGGNTEAFF
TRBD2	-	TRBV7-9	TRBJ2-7	TGTGCCAGCAGCCCCCCCGGGCTAGCGGGAGCCACGGAGCAGTACTTC	CASSPPGLAGATEQYF
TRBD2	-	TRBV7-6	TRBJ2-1	TGTGCCAGCAGCCCCCTGACTAGCGGAGTCTCCTACAATGAGCAGTTCTTC	CASSPLTSGVSYNEQFF
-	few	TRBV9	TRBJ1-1	TGTGCCAGCAGCGTCCGTCGGGACATGAACACTGAAGCTTTCTTT	CASSVRRDMNTEAFF
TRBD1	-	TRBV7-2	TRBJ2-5	TGTGCCAGCAGCAGACAGGGGGGTGAAGAGACCCAGTACTTC	CASSRQGGEETQYF
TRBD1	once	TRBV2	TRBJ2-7	TGTGCCAGCAGCGAGGACAGGGCCTACGAGCAGTACTTC	CASSEDRAYEQYF
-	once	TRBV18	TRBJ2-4	TGTGCCAGCTCACCAAACAGGGCAAAAAACATTCAGTACTTC	CASSPNRAKNIQYF
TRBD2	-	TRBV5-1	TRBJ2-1	TGCGCCAGCAGCCCCCATGAGGTAGCGGGAGGGAATGAGCAGTTCTTC	CASSPHEVAGGNEQFF
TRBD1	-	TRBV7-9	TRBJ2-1	TGTGCCAGCAGCTTCCAGGGGGCCTCTTTCAATGAGCAGTTCTTC	CASSFQGASFNEQFF
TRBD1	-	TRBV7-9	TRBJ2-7	TGTGCCAGCAGCTTAGCGGGACAGGGATACGAGCAGTACTTC	CASSLAGQGYEQYF
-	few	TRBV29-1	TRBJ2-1	TGCAGCGTTGAAAAGTCAGGGAATTACAATGAGCAGTTCTTC	CSVEKSGNYNEQFF
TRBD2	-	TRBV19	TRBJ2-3	TGTGCCACCAGGGACTACGGTCATACGCAGTATTTT	CATRDYGHTQYF
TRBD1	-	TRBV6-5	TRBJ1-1	TGTGCCAGCGCCGGGACAGGGATGACTGAAGCTTTCTTT	CASAGTGMTEAFF
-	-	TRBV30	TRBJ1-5	TGTGCCTGGAGGGCCAGCAATCAGCCCCAGCATTTT	CAWRASNQPQHF
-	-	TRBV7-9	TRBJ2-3	TGTGCCAGCAGCTTACAGCGGGCACGCACAGATACGCAGTATTTT	CASSLQRARTDTQYF
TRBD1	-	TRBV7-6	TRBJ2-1	TGTGCCAGCAGCTTCGGCGGGACAGGGAATGTCAATGAGCAGTTCTTC	CASSFGGTGNVNEQFF
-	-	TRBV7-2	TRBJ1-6	TGTGCCAGCAGCCAGCAAGCAGGGAATAATTCACCCCTCCACTTT	CASSQQAGNNSPLHF
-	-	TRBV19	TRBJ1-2	TGTGCCAGTAGTTACGGCGGGAACTATGGCTACACCTTC	CASSYGGNYGYTF